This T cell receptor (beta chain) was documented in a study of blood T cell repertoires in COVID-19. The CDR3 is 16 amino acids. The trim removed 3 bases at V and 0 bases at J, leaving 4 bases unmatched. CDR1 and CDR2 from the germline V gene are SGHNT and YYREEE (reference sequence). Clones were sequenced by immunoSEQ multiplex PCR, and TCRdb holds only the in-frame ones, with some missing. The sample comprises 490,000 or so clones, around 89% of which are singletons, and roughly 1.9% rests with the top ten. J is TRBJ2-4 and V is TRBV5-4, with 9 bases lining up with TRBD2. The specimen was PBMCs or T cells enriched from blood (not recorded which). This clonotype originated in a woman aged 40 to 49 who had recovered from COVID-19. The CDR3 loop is CASSSSGALAKNIQYF. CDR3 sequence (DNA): TGTGCCAGCAGCTCTAGCGGGGCCCTAGCCAAAAACATTCAGTACTTC.